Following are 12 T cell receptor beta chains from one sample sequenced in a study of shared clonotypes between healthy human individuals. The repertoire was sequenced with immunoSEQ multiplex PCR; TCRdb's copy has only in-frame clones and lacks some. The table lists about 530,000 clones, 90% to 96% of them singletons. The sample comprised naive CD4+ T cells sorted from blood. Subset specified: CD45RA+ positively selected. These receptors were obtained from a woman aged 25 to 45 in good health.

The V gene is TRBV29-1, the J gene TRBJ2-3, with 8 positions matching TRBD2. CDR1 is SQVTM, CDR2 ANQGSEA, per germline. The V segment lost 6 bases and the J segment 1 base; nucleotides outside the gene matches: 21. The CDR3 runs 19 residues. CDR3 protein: CSVQGGLAGTNAGTDTQYF. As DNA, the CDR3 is TGCAGCGTACAAGGAGGCCTAGCGGGCACAAACGCGGGCACAGATACGCAGTATTTT.

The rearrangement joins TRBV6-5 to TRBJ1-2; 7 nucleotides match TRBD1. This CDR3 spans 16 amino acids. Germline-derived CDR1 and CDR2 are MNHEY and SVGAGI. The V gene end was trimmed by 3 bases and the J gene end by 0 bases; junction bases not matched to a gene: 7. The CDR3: CASSYSRGEPNYGYTF. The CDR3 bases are TGTGCCAGCAGTTATAGCAGGGGGGAACCTAACTATGGCTACACCTTC.

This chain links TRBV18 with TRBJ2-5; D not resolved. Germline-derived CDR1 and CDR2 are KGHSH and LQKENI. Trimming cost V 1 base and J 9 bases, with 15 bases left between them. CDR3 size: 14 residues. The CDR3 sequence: CASSPQEQFEPQYF. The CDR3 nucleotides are TGTGCCAGCTCACCACAAGAGCAGTTTGAGCCCCAGTACTTC.

The CDR3 DNA reads as TGTGCCAGCAGGGTACGGGGGGGCTACGAGCAGTACTTC. This sequence encodes CASRVRGGYEQYF. The chain links TRBV7-2 to TRBJ2-7; 8 nucleotides line up with TRBD2. The CDR3 is 13 residues long. From germline, CDR1 is SGHTA and CDR2 FQGNSA. Losses at the gene ends were 6 bases for V and 3 bases for J; bases not matched to a gene: 4.

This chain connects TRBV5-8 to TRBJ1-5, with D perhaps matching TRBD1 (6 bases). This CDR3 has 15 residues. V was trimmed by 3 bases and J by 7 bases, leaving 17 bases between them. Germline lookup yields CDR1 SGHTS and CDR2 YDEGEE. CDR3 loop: CASSSQSRGWQPQHF. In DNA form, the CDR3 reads TGTGCCAGCAGCTCACAATCCAGGGGATGGCAGCCCCAGCATTTT. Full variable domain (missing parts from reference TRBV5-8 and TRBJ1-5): EAGVTQSPTHLIKTRGQQATLRCSPISGHTSVYWYQQALGLGLQFLLWYDEGEERNRGNFPPRFSGRQFPNYSSELNVNALELEDSALYLCASSSQSRGWQPQHFGDGTRLSIL.

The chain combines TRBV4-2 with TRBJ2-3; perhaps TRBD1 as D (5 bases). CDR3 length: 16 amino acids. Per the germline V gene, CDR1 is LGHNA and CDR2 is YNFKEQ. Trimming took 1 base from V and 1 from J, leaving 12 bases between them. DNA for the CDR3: TGTGCCAGCAGCCAAGGGGGTGTCAGGGGCACAGATACGCAGTATTTT. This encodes CASSQGGVRGTDTQYF.

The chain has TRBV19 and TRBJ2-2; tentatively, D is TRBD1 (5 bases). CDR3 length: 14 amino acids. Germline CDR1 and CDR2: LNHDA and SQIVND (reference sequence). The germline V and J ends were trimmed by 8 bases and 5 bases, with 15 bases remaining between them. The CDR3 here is CASVSRVDTGELFF. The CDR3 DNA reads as TGTGCCAGTGTCTCCAGGGTAGATACCGGGGAGCTGTTTTTT.

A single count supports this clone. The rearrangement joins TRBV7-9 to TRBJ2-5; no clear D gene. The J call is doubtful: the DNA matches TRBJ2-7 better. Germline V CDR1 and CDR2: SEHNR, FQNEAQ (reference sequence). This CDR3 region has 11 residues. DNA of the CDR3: TGTGCCAGCAGCTTAACCCACGAGCAGTACTTC. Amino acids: CASSLTHEQYF.

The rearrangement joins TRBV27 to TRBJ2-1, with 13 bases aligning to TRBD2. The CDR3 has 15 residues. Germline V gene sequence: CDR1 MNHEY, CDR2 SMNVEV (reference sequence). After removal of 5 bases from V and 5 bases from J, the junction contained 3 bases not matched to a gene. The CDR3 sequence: CASSGTSGIDNEQFF. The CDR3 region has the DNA TGTGCCAGCAGTGGGACTAGCGGGATTGACAATGAGCAGTTCTTC.

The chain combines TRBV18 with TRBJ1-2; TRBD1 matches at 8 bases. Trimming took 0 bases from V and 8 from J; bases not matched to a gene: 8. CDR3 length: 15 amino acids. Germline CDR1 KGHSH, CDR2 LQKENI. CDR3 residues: CASSPPTGEGYGYTF. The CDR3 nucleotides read TGTGCCAGCTCACCACCGACAGGGGAGGGATACGGCTACACCTTC.

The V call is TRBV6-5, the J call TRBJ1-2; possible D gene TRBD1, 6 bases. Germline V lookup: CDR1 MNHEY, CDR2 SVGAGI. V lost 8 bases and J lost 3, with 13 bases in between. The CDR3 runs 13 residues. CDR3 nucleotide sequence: TGTGCCAGCGGTGAACGGACAGACTATGGCTACACCTTC. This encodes CASGERTDYGYTF.

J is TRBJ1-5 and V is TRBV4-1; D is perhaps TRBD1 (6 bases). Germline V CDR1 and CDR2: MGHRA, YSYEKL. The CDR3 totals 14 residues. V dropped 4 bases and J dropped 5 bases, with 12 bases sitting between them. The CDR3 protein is CASSRGHNDQPQHF. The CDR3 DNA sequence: TGCGCCAGCAGCCGGGGGCATAACGATCAGCCCCAGCATTTT.